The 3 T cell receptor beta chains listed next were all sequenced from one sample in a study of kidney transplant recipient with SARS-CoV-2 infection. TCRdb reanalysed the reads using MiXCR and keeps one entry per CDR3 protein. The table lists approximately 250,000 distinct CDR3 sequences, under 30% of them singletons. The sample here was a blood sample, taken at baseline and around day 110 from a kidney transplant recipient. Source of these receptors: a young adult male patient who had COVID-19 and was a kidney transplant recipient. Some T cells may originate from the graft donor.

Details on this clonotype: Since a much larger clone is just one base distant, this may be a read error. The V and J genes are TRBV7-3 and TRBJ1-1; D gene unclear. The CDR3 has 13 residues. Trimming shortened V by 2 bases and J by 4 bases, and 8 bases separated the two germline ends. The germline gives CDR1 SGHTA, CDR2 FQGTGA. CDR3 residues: CASSLVGATEAFF. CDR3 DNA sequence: TGTGCCAGCAGCTTAGTAGGAGCCACTGAAGCTTTCTTT.

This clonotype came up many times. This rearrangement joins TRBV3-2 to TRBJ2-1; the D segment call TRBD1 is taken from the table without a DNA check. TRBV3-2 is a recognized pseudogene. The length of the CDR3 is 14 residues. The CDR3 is CASSQDPRQGKQFF. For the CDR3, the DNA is TGTGCCAGCAGCCAAGACCCTCGCCAGGGAAAGCAGTTCTTC.

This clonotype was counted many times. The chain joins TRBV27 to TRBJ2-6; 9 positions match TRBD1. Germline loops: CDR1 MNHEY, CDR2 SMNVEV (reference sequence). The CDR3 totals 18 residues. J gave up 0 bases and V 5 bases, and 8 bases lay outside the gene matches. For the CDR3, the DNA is TGTGCCAGCAGTCCACGGACAGGGGCTCGCTCTGGGGCCAACGTCCTGACTTTC. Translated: CASSPRTGARSGANVLTF.